Listed below are T cell receptor beta chains from one sample, sequenced in a study of blood T cells in healthy people across ages. Using its own MiXCR run on the 5' RACE reads, TCRdb lists one record per CDR3 protein. The sample includes some 900,000 distinct CDR3 sequences, around 48% of them seen just once. The specimen sequenced was blood. Receptor source: a man aged 30 to 39 in good health. Both conserved end residues are part of each CDR3. Each record gives: V gene, clone size, D gene, J gene, CDR3 protein, CDR3 DNA. D genes are given only for firm matches. Clone size is given for some rows only: seen once, a few or many times, or a class if the clone is expanded.

TRBV5-1	few	TRBD1	TRBJ1-4	CASSWTGEGEKLFF	TGCGCCAGCAGCTGGACAGGGGAAGGCGAAAAACTGTTTTTT
TRBV28	few	NA	TRBJ2-7	CASRKTSSSYEQYF	TGTGCCAGCAGGAAGACATCAAGCTCCTACGAGCAGTACTTC
TRBV27	NA	TRBD1	TRBJ1-2	CASTSTGTADNYGYTF	TGTGCCAGCACTAGTACCGGGACAGCCGATAACTATGGCTACACCTTC
TRBV29-1	NA	NA	TRBJ1-1	CSVELGQGRTEAFF	TGCAGCGTTGAATTAGGGCAGGGACGCACTGAAGCTTTCTTT
TRBV6-6	NA	NA	TRBJ2-7	CASTPGRGYEQYF	TGTGCCAGCACCCCAGGCCGCGGTTACGAGCAGTACTTC
TRBV7-9	NA	NA	TRBJ1-2	CASSLVGLIYGYTF	TGTGCCAGCAGCTTAGTGGGGCTTATTTATGGCTACACCTTC
TRBV5-1	few	NA	TRBJ2-3	CASSYGTSTDTQYF	TGCGCCAGCAGCTACGGGACTAGCACAGATACGCAGTATTTT
TRBV15	NA	TRBD1	TRBJ2-7	CATSSRTGGFNEQYF	TGTGCCACCAGCTCCCGGACAGGGGGCTTCAACGAGCAGTACTTC
TRBV7-2	few	TRBD2	TRBJ2-1	CASSSELAGQFF	TGTGCCAGCAGCTCTGAACTAGCGGGGCAGTTCTTC
TRBV28	NA	NA	TRBJ1-6	CASTAVGPLNSPLHF	TGTGCCAGCACCGCAGTGGGTCCCCTTAATTCACCTCTCCACTTT
TRBV20-1	few	TRBD1	TRBJ2-7	CSAKTRDRGPYEQYF	TGCAGTGCGAAAACCCGGGACAGGGGCCCCTACGAGCAGTACTTC
TRBV20-1	NA	TRBD2	TRBJ2-7	CSAPVIAGSYEQYF	TGCAGTGCCCCTGTTATAGCGGGGTCCTACGAGCAGTACTTC
TRBV6-2/TRBV6-3	NA	NA	TRBJ2-3	CTSNDPADTQYF	TGTACCAGCAATGACCCGGCAGATACGCAGTATTTT
TRBV25-1	few	TRBD1	TRBJ2-5	CASSLTTGVGETQYF	TGTGCCAGCAGTCTCACCACAGGGGTGGGAGAGACCCAGTACTTC
TRBV10-3	NA	TRBD2	TRBJ2-1	CAMGTGGANNEQFF	TGTGCCATGGGTACGGGGGGAGCCAACAATGAGCAGTTCTTC
TRBV6-5	NA	TRBD1	TRBJ2-7	CASSPGQGREQYF	TGTGCCAGCAGCCCCGGACAGGGAAGGGAGCAGTACTTC
TRBV4-2	NA	TRBD1	TRBJ2-5	CASSHEKTGTYQETQYF	TGTGCCAGCAGCCATGAAAAGACAGGGACATACCAAGAGACCCAGTACTTC
TRBV4-3	NA	NA	TRBJ1-6	CASSQERQDLYSPLHF	TGCGCCAGCAGCCAAGAAAGGCAGGACCTTTATTCACCCCTCCACTTT
TRBV15	few	NA	TRBJ2-7	CATSSLQGVDEQYF	TGTGCCACCAGCTCACTCCAGGGAGTTGACGAGCAGTACTTC
TRBV3-1	NA	TRBD1	TRBJ1-4	CASSQESRGQGDEKLFF	TGTGCCAGCAGCCAAGAGAGTCGGGGACAGGGGGATGAAAAACTGTTTTTT
TRBV20-1	NA	NA	TRBJ2-3	CSATRRGSGTDTQYF	TGCAGTGCTACAAGACGGGGGAGTGGCACAGATACGCAGTATTTT
TRBV24-1	NA	NA	TRBJ2-1	CATRAESYNEQFF	TGTGCCACCCGCGCAGAATCCTACAATGAGCAGTTCTTC
TRBV9	few	NA	TRBJ1-2	CASSVAGEPKANYGYTF	TGTGCCAGCAGCGTAGCGGGGGAACCAAAGGCTAACTATGGCTACACCTTC
TRBV4-1	few	NA	TRBJ2-1	CASSLTRVPYNEQFF	TGCGCCAGCAGCCTTACGAGGGTCCCCTACAATGAGCAGTTCTTC
TRBV4-3	few	NA	TRBJ1-1	CASSQASMNTEAFF	TGCGCCAGCAGCCAAGCCAGCATGAACACTGAAGCTTTCTTT
TRBV29-1	NA	TRBD2	TRBJ2-1	CSVSHGLAGWDEQFF	TGCAGCGTTTCCCATGGACTAGCGGGGTGGGATGAGCAGTTCTTC
TRBV6-2/TRBV6-3	few	NA	TRBJ2-6	CASSPGDSGANVLTF	TGTGCCAGCAGTCCGGGGGACTCTGGGGCCAACGTCCTGACTTTC
TRBV28	NA	NA	TRBJ1-1	CASSPAGRATEAFF	TGTGCCAGCAGTCCGGCTGGCAGGGCCACTGAAGCTTTCTTT
TRBV12-3/TRBV12-4	NA	TRBD1	TRBJ2-1	CASSLAHRTGGNEQFF	TGTGCCAGCAGTTTAGCCCACCGGACAGGGGGGAATGAGCAGTTCTTC
TRBV7-9	NA	NA	TRBJ1-2	CASSPVGYTF	TGTGCCAGCAGCCCCGTTGGCTACACCTTC
TRBV10-3	few	NA	TRBJ2-7	CAISDGTHAYEQYF	TGTGCCATCAGTGATGGGACACACGCCTACGAGCAGTACTTC
TRBV24-1	NA	NA	TRBJ2-3	CATSGDRTTDTQYF	TGTGCCACCAGTGGTGACAGAACAACAGATACGCAGTATTTT
TRBV6-5	NA	TRBD1	TRBJ2-1	CASSYSSFPGQGAYNEQFF	TGTGCCAGCAGTTACTCGAGTTTTCCGGGACAGGGGGCCTACAATGAGCAGTTCTTC
TRBV15	NA	NA	TRBJ2-5	CATSRDHVGLETQYF	TGTGCCACCAGCAGAGATCACGTGGGGTTGGAGACCCAGTACTTC
TRBV4-2	NA	NA	TRBJ2-7	CASRRAQTGNYEQYF	TGTGCCAGCAGACGGGCCCAGACGGGAAACTACGAGCAGTACTTC
TRBV13	NA	NA	TRBJ2-7	CASRMGGRGQQYF	TGTGCCAGCAGAATGGGGGGAAGAGGACAGCAGTACTTC
TRBV6-5	NA	TRBD1	TRBJ1-4	CASSYRGQGVNEKLFF	TGTGCCAGCAGTTACCGTGGACAGGGGGTGAATGAAAAACTGTTTTTT
TRBV4-3	few	TRBD1	TRBJ1-2	CASSQTGFYGYTF	TGCGCCAGCAGCCAGACAGGGTTCTATGGCTACACCTTC
TRBV6-5	many	NA	TRBJ2-7	CASTRDRTYEQYF	TGTGCCAGCACCCGGGACCGGACCTACGAGCAGTACTTC
TRBV6-4	few	NA	TRBJ2-1	CASSDSDQGGSEQFF	TGTGCCAGCAGTGACTCCGACCAAGGGGGATCTGAGCAGTTCTTC
TRBV20-1	NA	NA	TRBJ1-1	CSARDPIRVLGEAFF	TGCAGTGCTAGAGACCCGATAAGGGTTCTGGGGGAAGCTTTCTTT
TRBV6-1	NA	TRBD1	TRBJ1-5	CASSGGQGLDQPQHF	TGTGCCAGCAGTGGGGGACAGGGACTGGATCAGCCCCAGCATTTT
TRBV27	NA	NA	TRBJ1-2	CASSLSAGLNALGYTF	TGTGCCAGCAGTTTATCCGCGGGGCTAAATGCGCTTGGCTACACCTTC
TRBV28	NA	NA	TRBJ2-5	CASSFGSGLFEETQYF	TGTGCCAGCAGTTTCGGTAGCGGTCTGTTCGAAGAGACCCAGTACTTC
TRBV7-2	NA	TRBD1	TRBJ1-2	CASSLAVLHRTGEGGYTF	TGTGCCAGCAGCTTAGCGGTGTTACATCGGACAGGAGAGGGTGGCTACACCTTC
TRBV7-9	few	NA	TRBJ1-1	CASSLVANTEAFF	TGTGCCAGCAGCTTAGTGGCCAACACTGAAGCTTTCTTT
TRBV7-2	once	NA	TRBJ2-3	CASSFKGVAFRSDTQYF	TGTGCCAGCAGCTTCAAGGGAGTGGCCTTCCGGTCAGATACGCAGTATTTT
TRBV29-1	NA	NA	TRBJ2-7	CSAESGRPDEQYF	TGCAGCGCGGAGTCAGGGCGCCCTGACGAGCAGTACTTC
TRBV6-5	NA	TRBD1	TRBJ2-7	CASSQRGRGIGEQYF	TGTGCCAGCAGCCAGAGGGGCAGGGGGATCGGCGAGCAGTACTTC
TRBV4-1	NA	NA	TRBJ2-7	CASSQDRGENEQYF	TGCGCCAGCAGCCAAGATCGTGGTGAGAACGAGCAGTACTTC
TRBV6-5	few	NA	TRBJ1-1	CASSPRGQERAFF	TGTGCCAGCAGTCCGCGGGGCCAGGAGCGAGCTTTCTTT